This T cell receptor (beta chain) originates from a study of blood T cell repertoires in COVID-19. Study-level background: PBMCs, B-cell-depleted T cells, or T cells provided the cDNA or gDNA that made up the material.

Germline V gene data show CDR1 as MNHEY and CDR2 as SVGAGI. This CDR3 comprises 14 residues. V dropped 3 bases and J dropped 7 bases, with 10 bases sitting between them. This table comes from immunoSEQ multiplex PCR, and its TCRdb copy is limited to in-frame clones, with some not included. The sample gives some 350,000 clones, about 87% of which show up once; over 4.5% is in the top ten. This clone showed up many times. This receptor was identified in a young man who had recovered from COVID-19. The specimen was PBMCs or T cells enriched from blood (not recorded which). The chain employs TRBV6-5 and TRBJ1-6; D not resolved. The CDR3 sequence is CASSYFGENSPLHF. As DNA, the CDR3 is TGTGCCAGCAGTTATTTTGGGGAGAATTCACCCCTCCACTTT.